A single sample is the source of the 26 T cell receptor beta chains below, sequenced in a study of T-cell memory formation after mild COVID-19. Each CDR3 protein is one row after TCRdb ran MiXCR on the 5' RACE reads. The table lists roughly 280,000 distinct CDR3 sequences, about a sixth of them singletons. Sequencing was done on a sample of PBMCs or a T cell subset sorted from them (not recorded which). These receptors originate from a man aged 18 to 35 who had mild COVID-19 (a few samples of this study predate the infection). Cell type and time point are not known.

This clonotype has more than one count but fewer than ten. This chain connects TRBV12-3 or TRBV12-4 to TRBJ2-1, with D possibly being TRBD1 or TRBD2 (5 bases each). The CDR3 covers 13 residues. Trimming removed 9 bases from V and 4 bases from J, with 13 bases in between. Written as DNA, the CDR3 is TGTGCCAGTGTGCTCGGGGCTTACAATGAGCAGTTCTTC. Protein: CASVLGAYNEQFF.

The table lists this clonotype with a few counts. The V and J genes are TRBV5-1 and TRBJ1-6; no definite D call. Germline lookup yields CDR1 SGHRS and CDR2 YFSETQ. V lost 0 bases and J 11 bases, leaving 12 bases between the germline ends. The CDR3 covers 14 residues. The CDR3 is CASSLVASSAPLHF. The CDR3 coding sequence is TGCGCCAGCAGCTTGGTGGCGAGTTCAGCACCCCTCCACTTT. The whole variable domain, remainder taken from reference TRBV5-1 and TRBJ1-6, is KAGVTQTPRYLIKTRGQQVTLSCSPISGHRSVSWYQQTPGQGLQFLFEYFSETQRNKGNFPGRFSGRQFSNSRSEMNVSTLELGDSALYLCASSLVASSAPLHFGNGTRLTVT.

V gene TRBV6-2 or TRBV6-3 combines with J gene TRBJ1-4; 7 bases agree with TRBD1. V lost 5 bases to trimming and J lost 0 bases; unmatched junction nucleotides: 9. CDR3 length: 17 residues. Germline V CDR1 and CDR2: MNHEY, SVGEGT. The CDR3 loop is CASSRTGLHATNEKLFF. CDR3 nucleotide sequence: TGTGCCAGCAGTCGGACAGGCCTTCATGCAACTAATGAAAAACTGTTTTTT.

This clonotype was counted only a few times. V usage is TRBV12-3 or TRBV12-4 and J usage is TRBJ1-4; D gene unclear. Deletions cut 0 bases from V and 7 bases from J, with 6 bases between. The CDR3 sequence is 13 residues long. The CDR3 region is CASSLAGLEKLFF. Written as DNA, the CDR3 is TGTGCCAGCAGTTTAGCCGGGCTTGAAAAACTGTTTTTT.

The chain links TRBV28 to TRBJ2-3, with TRBD2 identical over 8 bases. The J segment lost 6 bases and the V segment lost 6 bases, leaving 5 bases of the junction unmatched. This CDR3 has 13 amino acids. CDR1 and CDR2 (germline): MDHEN, SYDVKM. The CDR3 bases are TGTGCCAGCAGCGGGGGGGCCAGGGATACGCAGTATTTT. This translates into CASSGGARDTQYF.

This clonotype was observed many times. The chain carries TRBV10-3 and TRBJ2-7; possible D gene TRBD2, 6 bases. Germline CDR1 and CDR2: ENHRY and SYGVKD. The CDR3 runs to 15 residues. The V end was cut by 4 bases, the J end by 1 base, with 14 bases between. Here the CDR3 reads CAISGEAGSSYEQYF. CDR3 bases: TGTGCCATCAGTGGGGAGGCTGGGTCTTCCTACGAGCAGTACTTC.

The chain uses TRBV7-9 and TRBJ2-7; possible D gene TRBD1, 6 bases. CDR3 size: 14 residues. Looked up from germline, CDR1 is SEHNR and CDR2 is FQNEAQ (reference sequence). V lost 6 bases, J lost 2 bases, and 14 bases lay in between. The CDR3 nucleotides read TGTGCCAGCAGTCCAGAAAACAGGGCCTACGAGCAGTACTTC. It specifies CASSPENRAYEQYF.

V and J are TRBV27 and TRBJ2-1; the D is unclear. This CDR3 is built from 12 residues. Germline V gives CDR1 MNHEY, CDR2 SMNVEV (reference sequence). V was cut by 2 bases and J by 8 bases, with 7 bases left in between. The CDR3 here is CASSLGSDEQFF. The CDR3 nucleotides read TGTGCCAGCAGTTTAGGAAGCGATGAGCAGTTCTTC.

The chain uses TRBV6-1 and TRBJ1-5; D perhaps matches TRBD1 (6 bases). V lost 1 base and J lost 2, with 6 bases in between. The germline V gene encodes CDR1 MNHNS and CDR2 SASEGT. The CDR3 consists of 14 residues. The CDR3 spells CASSEGQGNQPQHF. CDR3 DNA: TGTGCCAGCAGTGAAGGACAGGGCAATCAGCCCCAGCATTTT.

The chain couples TRBV10-1 to TRBJ1-2; 8 bases match TRBD1. The CDR3 totals 17 residues. Germline loops: CDR1 WNHNN, CDR2 SYGVQD (reference sequence). The V segment lost 2 bases and the J segment 5 bases; nucleotides outside the gene matches: 13. The CDR3 nucleotides read TGCGCCAGCAGTGAGCGGGGACAGGCCGAATTATCTTATGGCTACACCTTC. Protein: CASSERGQAELSYGYTF.

The CDR3 is CAVRPGGAVGEQFF. CDR3 nucleotides: TGTGCCGTTCGCCCGGGGGGGGCCGTAGGTGAGCAGTTCTTC. The genes are TRBV10-3 and TRBJ2-1, with 8 bases that match TRBD2. The trim removed 11 bases at V and 9 bases at J, leaving 15 bases unmatched. CDR1 ENHRY and CDR2 SYGVKD come from the germline V gene. The CDR3 contains 14 residues.

Only a few counts were recorded for this clonotype. The chain couples TRBV5-1 to TRBJ2-3; D might be TRBD2 (6 bases). This CDR3 spans 18 amino acids. Germline V gene data show CDR1 as SGHRS and CDR2 as YFSETQ. V was shortened by 3 bases and J by 6 bases, with 26 bases between the two germline ends. CDR3 loop: CASSSRFTPGLRVDTQYF. As DNA, the CDR3 is TGCGCCAGCAGCTCTAGGTTTACTCCGGGACTCCGCGTGGATACGCAGTATTTT.

The chain joins TRBV6-5 to TRBJ2-7; the D gene is possibly TRBD2 (6 bases). This CDR3 contains 13 residues. Germline assignment: CDR1 MNHEY and CDR2 SVGAGI. V was clipped by 6 bases and J by 2 bases, with 11 bases between them. CDR3 region: CASSAGLTYEQYV. The CDR3 DNA reads TGTGCCAGCAGCGCCGGACTAACCTACGAGCAGTACGTC.

This clonotype was counted at least ten times. The chain is built from TRBV2 and TRBJ2-3; 9 bases align to TRBD2. This CDR3 is built from 17 residues. V lost 3 bases to trimming and J lost 2 bases; unmatched junction nucleotides: 9. Germline V lookup: CDR1 SNHLY, CDR2 FYNNEI. CDR3 sequence reads: CASSETLTGLATDTQYF. In nucleotides, the CDR3 is TGTGCCAGCAGTGAGACCTTGACGGGACTAGCCACAGATACGCAGTATTTT.

This clonotype has a count of ten or more. The V call is TRBV2, the J call TRBJ1-2; D is perhaps TRBD1 (6 bases). This CDR3 is built from 14 residues. The V and J ends lost 4 bases and 4 bases respectively, with 13 bases between them. Per the germline V gene, CDR1 is SNHLY and CDR2 is FYNNEI. The CDR3 DNA reads as TGTGCCAGCAGTGTCGTGGGGGGGGCCTATGGCTACACCTTC. Amino acid sequence: CASSVVGGAYGYTF.

In this sample, this clonotype turned up a few times. This chain connects TRBV6-5 to TRBJ1-2; D ambiguous. The CDR3 has 14 residues. Germline-derived CDR1 and CDR2 are MNHEY and SVGAGI. V was trimmed by 2 bases and J by 6 bases, leaving 13 bases between them. In nucleotides, the CDR3 is TGTGCCAGCAGTTACGGTGGGATGGGCGATGGCTACACCTTC. Its protein product is CASSYGGMGDGYTF.

This clonotype came up a few times. The chain couples TRBV12-3 or TRBV12-4 to TRBJ1-6; TRBD1 aligns across 8 bases. The CDR3 is 14 amino acids. The V segment lost 6 bases and the J segment 6 bases; nucleotides outside the gene matches: 4. The CDR3 region has the DNA TGTGCCAGCAGACCAGACAGGGGTAATTCACCCCTCCACTTT. Its protein product is CASRPDRGNSPLHF.

The table lists this clonotype with a few counts. This likely comes from a read error, as the CDR3 has no conserved phenylalanine or tryptophan at its end. The DNA is left out, because the CDR3 cannot be placed on it with certainty; the CDR3 is given as TCRdb lists it. This chain uses TRBV20-1 with TRBJ2-1; TRBD1, the D gene given by the table, was not confirmed from the DNA. Germline values: CDR1 DFQATT, CDR2 SNEGSKA (reference sequence). The CDR3 spans 8 amino acids, including both terminal residues. CDR3: CSARRGLL.

This clonotype was detected many times. The J gene is TRBJ2-3, the V gene TRBV5-1, with TRBD1 matching over 11 bases. The CDR3 length is 16 residues. The trim removed 5 bases at V and 2 bases at J, leaving 7 bases unmatched. Germline CDR1 reads SGHRS; CDR2 reads YFSETQ. The CDR3 DNA sequence: TGCGCCAGCAGTCCCGGGACAGGGGGTCACACAGATACGCAGTATTTT. Amino acids: CASSPGTGGHTDTQYF.

The J gene is TRBJ2-7, the V gene TRBV6-5; the match to TRBD2 covers 11 bases. With 6 bases clipped from V and 3 bases from J, the junction kept 7 bases outside the gene matches. There are 15 residues in the CDR3. Per germline, CDR1 MNHEY and CDR2 SVGAGI. The CDR3 region is CASSLSTSGGYEQYF. DNA of the CDR3: TGTGCCAGCAGCCTTTCTACTAGCGGGGGCTACGAGCAGTACTTC.

This clonotype was counted many times. V is TRBV20-1 and J is TRBJ2-5; 7 nucleotides align to TRBD2. CDR1 is DFQATT, CDR2 SNEGSKA, per germline (reference sequence). The CDR3 spans 15 residues. V lost 0 bases, J lost 1 base, and 5 bases stayed unmatched. The CDR3 region is CSARDNLAVQETQYF. Written as DNA, the CDR3 is TGCAGTGCTAGAGATAACCTAGCGGTCCAAGAGACCCAGTACTTC.

V and J are TRBV5-1 and TRBJ2-7; D is possibly TRBD1 (6 bases). V was shortened by 3 bases and J by 4 bases, with 29 bases between the two germline ends. CDR1 is SGHRS, CDR2 YFSETQ, per germline. This CDR3 has 19 amino acids. CDR3 coding DNA: TGCGCCAGCAGCTCACAGGGCCTACCCTTCCCAGGGCAACCTTACGAGCAGTACTTC. Amino acid sequence: CASSSQGLPFPGQPYEQYF.

The chain combines TRBV7-7 with TRBJ2-1; a possible D gene is TRBD2 (5 bases). Between the trimmed V and J ends, which lost 4 bases and 0 bases, there was a span of 10 bases. The CDR3 contains 15 residues. Germline V CDR1 and CDR2: SSHAT, FNYEAQ (reference sequence). The CDR3 reads CASSSGETSYNEQFF. The CDR3 DNA reads TGTGCCAGCAGCTCCGGGGAGACCTCCTACAATGAGCAGTTCTTC.

This clonotype was seen only a few times. V and J are TRBV5-1 and TRBJ2-3; TRBD2 agrees at 13 bases. V shed 0 bases and J 0 bases; nucleotides not matched to a gene: 10. Germline CDR1 SGHRS, CDR2 YFSETQ. The CDR3 is 20 amino acids. The CDR3 is CASSLGRLAGGSSSTDTQYF. The CDR3 nucleotides read TGCGCCAGCAGCTTGGGCCGACTAGCGGGGGGCTCCTCTAGCACAGATACGCAGTATTTT.

The chain recombines TRBV6-1 with TRBJ2-3; TRBD1 matches 8 bases. J gave up 2 bases and V 6 bases, and 10 bases lay outside the gene matches. The CDR3 contains 16 residues. CDR1 and CDR2 (germline): MNHNS, SASEGT. The CDR3 here is CASRISRGLLTDTQYF. DNA of the CDR3: TGTGCCAGCAGAATTTCCAGGGGGCTACTCACAGATACGCAGTATTTT.

This clonotype was seen more than once but under ten times. This chain connects TRBV7-8 to TRBJ2-2, with 10 positions matching TRBD1. The V segment lost 5 bases and the J segment 7 bases; nucleotides outside the gene matches: 7. CDR3 length: 15 residues. Germline V gene lookup returns CDR1 SGHVS and CDR2 FQNEAQ. CDR3 protein: CASSRTGGTGGELFF. The CDR3 DNA reads TGTGCCAGCAGCCGGACAGGGGGAACGGGCGGGGAGCTGTTTTTT.